The clone carrying this T cell receptor beta chain appeared once. Other DNA sequences in this sample translate to the same CDR3. This record belongs to a study of Ad26.COV2.S vaccination and SARS-CoV-2 variants. Clones were sequenced by immunoSEQ multiplex PCR, and TCRdb holds only the in-frame ones, with some missing. The sample lists hundreds of thousands of clones; roughly 90% were seen once. V trimming: 2 bases; J trimming: 2 bases; junction bases outside the gene matches: 3. CDR3 length equals 14 residues. Germline V gene lookup returns CDR1 SGHRS and CDR2 YFSETQ. Treatment defined: some 20 received Ad26.COV2.S at low or high dose, single or two shots; several received placebo; per-sample allocation not given. Samples were taken on day 63 after the first vaccine or placebo injection.

The chain carries TRBV5-1 and TRBJ2-5; TRBD1 agrees at 7 bases. The sequence was obtained from a person between 18 and 60 years old who received the Ad26.COV2.S COVID-19 vaccine or a placebo. The sample here was peripheral blood, taken in a trial of Ad26.COV2.S vaccine versus placebo. The CDR3 reads CASSLGGQQETQYF. The CDR3 DNA reads TGCGCCAGCAGCTTAGGGGGACAGCAAGAGACCCAGTACTTC.